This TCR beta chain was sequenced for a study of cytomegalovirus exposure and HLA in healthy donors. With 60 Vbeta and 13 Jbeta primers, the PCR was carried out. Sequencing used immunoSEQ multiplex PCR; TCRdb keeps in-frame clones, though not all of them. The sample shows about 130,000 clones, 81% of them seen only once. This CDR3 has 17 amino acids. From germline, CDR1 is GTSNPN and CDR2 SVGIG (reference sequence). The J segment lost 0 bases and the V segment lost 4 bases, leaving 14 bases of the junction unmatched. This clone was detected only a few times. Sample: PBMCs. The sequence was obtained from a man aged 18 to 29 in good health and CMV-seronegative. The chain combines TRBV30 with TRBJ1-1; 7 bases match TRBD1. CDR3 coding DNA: TGTGCCTGGATTCCCCCCCCGGGACAGAACATGAACACTGAAGCTTTCTTT. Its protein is CAWIPPPGQNMNTEAFF.